This passage covers 30 T cell receptor beta chains from one sample sequenced in a study of T-cell memory formation after mild COVID-19. TCRdb recomputed calls from the 5' RACE reads with MiXCR, one row per CDR3 protein. The repertoire consists of 560,000 or so distinct CDR3 sequences, with 15% to 20% occurring once and the leading ten covering about 8.6%. The sample taken for sequencing was PBMCs or a T cell subset sorted from them (not recorded which). Every receptor here comes from an adult woman who had mild COVID-19 (a few samples of this study predate the infection). Cell type and time point are not known.

The chain is built from TRBV11-2 and TRBJ2-2, with D possibly being TRBD2 (5 bases). Germline V gene data show CDR1 as SGHAT and CDR2 as FQNNGV. With 5 bases removed from V and 6 bases from J, the gap between germline ends came to 16 bases. The CDR3 extends over 15 amino acids. The CDR3 region is CASSHALGQPGELFF. The CDR3 nucleotides are TGTGCCAGCAGCCACGCACTAGGGCAACCCGGGGAGCTGTTTTTT. The whole variable domain, filled in from reference TRBV11-2 and TRBJ2-2, reads EAGVAQSPRYKIIEKRQSVAFWCNPISGHATLYWYQQILGQGPKLLIQFQNNGVVDDSQLPKDRFSAERLKGVDSTLKIQPAKLEDSAVYLCASSHALGQPGELFFGEGSRLTVL.

This clonotype was detected only a few times. This chain links TRBV9 with TRBJ2-3; TRBD2 matches at 13 bases. CDR3 length equals 16 residues. CDR1 is SGDLS and CDR2 is YYNGEE in the germline V gene. Unmatched junction bases numbered 3, after V lost 3 bases and J lost 2 bases. CDR3 DNA sequence: TGTGCCAGCAGCGGTACTAGCGGGAGGGCCACAGATACGCAGTATTTT. It translates to CASSGTSGRATDTQYF.

This clonotype was observed a handful of times. The rearrangement joins TRBV12-5 to TRBJ1-1; the D is unclear. The germline V gene encodes CDR1 LGHNT and CDR2 FRNRAP. V was shortened by 11 bases and J by 0 bases, with 13 bases between the two germline ends. The CDR3 contains 13 residues. The CDR3 is CASAPGVNTEAFF. The CDR3 region has the DNA TGTGCTTCGGCCCCTGGCGTGAACACTGAAGCTTTCTTT. Complete variable domain (other parts from reference TRBV12-5 and TRBJ1-1): DARVTQTPRHKVTEMGQEVTMRCQPILGHNTVFWYRQTMMQGLELLAYFRNRAPLDDSGMPKDRFSAEMPDATLATLKIQPSEPRDSAVYFCASAPGVNTEAFFGQGTRLTVV.

This sequence joins TRBV4-1 and TRBJ1-1; TRBD1 agrees at 7 bases. Trimming cost V 3 bases and J 3 bases; bases outside gene matches: 10. The germline CDR1 and CDR2 sequences are MGHRA and YSYEKL. The CDR3 length is 16 residues. The CDR3 DNA sequence: TGCGCCAGCAGCCACCTACAGGGGATGACGGACACTGAAGCTTTCTTT. This gives the protein CASSHLQGMTDTEAFF.

The V gene is TRBV5-8, the J gene TRBJ2-3; D gene unclear. Trimming cost V 4 bases and J 0 bases, with 18 bases left between them. Germline CDR1 SGHTS, CDR2 YDEGEE. The CDR3 has 17 residues. The CDR3 here is CASSPLTEVESTDTQYF. In DNA, the CDR3 is TGTGCCAGCAGCCCCCTTACGGAAGTGGAGAGCACAGATACGCAGTATTTT.

This clonotype was seen only a few times. This chain's CDR3 is CASSPPRAGTETQYF. The CDR3, as DNA: TGTGCCAGCAGCCCTCCTCGTGCGGGGACAGAGACCCAGTACTTC. This chain links TRBV12-3 or TRBV12-4 with TRBJ2-5, with D maybe TRBD2 (6 bases). The germline V and J ends were trimmed by 6 bases and 4 bases, with 18 bases remaining between them. The CDR3 length is 15 residues.

At least ten counts were recorded for this clonotype. This CDR3 is CASSQRSYRGNEQFF. CDR3 coding DNA: TGTGCCAGCAGCCAAAGGTCGTACAGGGGGAATGAGCAGTTCTTC. The chain joins TRBV11-2 to TRBJ2-1; TRBD1 aligns across 8 bases. Germline CDR1 SGHAT, CDR2 FQNNGV. V lost 5 bases to trimming and J lost 7 bases; unmatched junction nucleotides: 10. The CDR3 is made up of 15 amino acids. Full variable domain (rest looked up from reference TRBV11-2 and TRBJ2-1): EAGVAQSPRYKIIEKRQSVAFWCNPISGHATLYWYQQILGQGPKLLIQFQNNGVVDDSQLPKDRFSAERLKGVDSTLKIQPAKLEDSAVYLCASSQRSYRGNEQFFGPGTRLTVL.

The J gene is TRBJ2-3, the V gene TRBV3-1; a weak D match, TRBD1 (5 bases). This CDR3 has 16 amino acids. V was cut by 0 bases and J by 2 bases, with 12 bases left in between. The germline V gene has CDR1 LGHDT and CDR2 YNNKEL (reference sequence). The CDR3 here is CASSQDLEGDTDTQYF. The CDR3 coding sequence is TGTGCCAGCAGCCAAGATTTAGAAGGGGACACAGATACGCAGTATTTT.

The chain recombines TRBV29-1 with TRBJ2-1; 12 positions match TRBD2. Trimming cost V 5 bases and J 6 bases; bases outside gene matches: 14. Germline V gene data show CDR1 as SQVTM and CDR2 as ANQGSEA. This CDR3 has 17 residues. This chain's CDR3 is CSVPKEGLAGLFNEQFF. The CDR3, as DNA: TGCAGCGTTCCTAAAGAAGGACTAGCGGGATTGTTCAATGAGCAGTTCTTC.

This sequence joins TRBV24-1 and TRBJ2-6; D call uncertain. CDR3 size: 17 residues. Trimming pared 2 bases from V and 3 bases from J, leaving 13 bases between. Germline V gives CDR1 KGHDR, CDR2 SFDVKD. The CDR3 DNA follows: TGTGCCACCAGTGATTCTTGGGCCGCCGATGGGGCCAACGTCCTGACTTTC. This encodes CATSDSWAADGANVLTF.

This clonotype was seen only once. The gene calls are TRBV4-1 and TRBJ2-7; 9 nucleotides match TRBD2. V lost 4 bases, J lost 3 bases, and 10 bases stayed unmatched. The CDR3 spans 16 residues. CDR1 and CDR2 from the germline V gene are MGHRA and YSYEKL. CDR3 nucleotide sequence: TGCGCCAGCAGCCCTGAGGGCGGGAGGGGCTTCTACGAGCAGTACTTC. Translated, it gives CASSPEGGRGFYEQYF.

This clonotype came up a few times. CDR3: CASSSPADTIYF. The CDR3 nucleotides are TGTGCCAGCAGCTCCCCCGCCGACACCATATATTTT. The chain couples TRBV7-8 to TRBJ1-3, with D uncertain. In germline, CDR1 is SGHVS, CDR2 FQNEAQ. Between the trimmed V and J ends, which lost 4 bases and 8 bases, there was a span of 9 bases. The CDR3 runs to 12 residues. Based on the CDR3 plus reference TRBV7-8 and TRBJ1-3, the full variable domain is GAGVSQSPRYKVAKRGQDVALRCDPISGHVSLFWYQQALGQGPEFLTYFQNEAQLDKSGLPSDRFFAERPEGSVSTLKIQRTQQEDSAVYLCASSSPADTIYFGEGSWLTVV.

This clonotype has just a few counts. This sequence joins TRBV13 and TRBJ1-5; weak D call: TRBD1 (5 bases). CDR1 PRHDT and CDR2 FYEKMQ come from the germline V gene (reference sequence). The CDR3 runs 14 residues. The V end lost 5 bases, the J end lost 4 bases, and 12 bases lay between the germline ends. CDR3 amino acids: CASSTGHLNQPQHF. The CDR3 DNA reads as TGTGCCAGCAGCACAGGACACTTGAATCAGCCCCAGCATTTT.

This chain uses TRBV12-3 or TRBV12-4 with TRBJ1-5, with D possibly TRBD1 on 5 matching bases. The CDR3 runs 14 residues. The V and J ends lost 8 bases and 7 bases respectively, with 18 bases between them. CDR3 sequence: CASAPSGGGQPQHF. The CDR3 coding sequence is TGTGCCAGCGCCCCGAGCGGCGGGGGGCAGCCCCAGCATTTT.

This sequence joins TRBV19 and TRBJ1-5, with D possibly matching TRBD1 (6 bases). Trimming pared 3 bases from V and 2 bases from J, leaving 8 bases between. The CDR3 totals 14 residues. Germline V gene lookup returns CDR1 LNHDA and CDR2 SQIVND (reference sequence). CDR3 nucleotide sequence: TGTGCCAGTAGTATTCAGGGGCGCAATCAGCCCCAGCATTTT. It codes for CASSIQGRNQPQHF.

This clonotype was seen a few times. The chain couples TRBV7-8 to TRBJ2-5; TRBD2 aligns across 10 bases. V was clipped by 4 bases and J by 7 bases; unmatched bases: 12. This CDR3 is built from 16 residues. The germline V gene has CDR1 SGHVS and CDR2 FQNEAQ. Written as DNA, the CDR3 is TGTGCCAGCAGCTCCGGGACTAGCGCCTTAACGCGGACCCAGTACTTC. Its translation is CASSSGTSALTRTQYF.

In its sample, this clonotype was seen a few times. This chain links TRBV6-6 with TRBJ2-3, with 10 positions matching TRBD2. The CDR3 is 18 amino acids. The J segment lost 6 bases and the V segment lost 2 bases, leaving 14 bases of the junction unmatched. Germline CDR1 is MNHNY and CDR2 is SVGAGI (reference sequence). CDR3 in DNA: TGTGCCAGCAGTTACCCCGAAAGGACTAGCGGTCCATTGGATACGCAGTATTTT. Its translation is CASSYPERTSGPLDTQYF.

Only one count was recorded for this clonotype. The chain is built from TRBV12-3 or TRBV12-4 and TRBJ2-4; unclear D gene. V was trimmed by 6 bases and J by 5 bases, leaving 5 bases between them. The CDR3 loop spans 11 amino acids. The CDR3 sequence is CASSPQNIQYF. The CDR3 DNA sequence: TGTGCCAGCAGCCCGCAAAACATTCAGTACTTC.

The rearrangement links TRBV5-1 to TRBJ2-5; the D is unclear. V lost 3 bases to trimming and J lost 6 bases, with 18 bases between them. The CDR3 is 15 residues long. Germline V CDR1 and CDR2: SGHRS, YFSETQ. The CDR3 nucleotides are TGCGCCAGCAGCTCGGATAGTAGTAATTCGAAGACCCAGTACTTC. Protein product: CASSSDSSNSKTQYF.

The chain has TRBV12-3 or TRBV12-4 and TRBJ1-4, with 9 bases fitting TRBD1. Germline trimming cut 7 bases from V and 10 bases from J; bases unmatched to any gene: 7. The CDR3 runs to 13 residues. The chain's CDR3 is CASNQMGQGKLFF. As DNA, the CDR3 is TGTGCCAGCAACCAAATGGGACAGGGAAAACTGTTTTTT.

V gene TRBV29-1 combines with J gene TRBJ2-2, with D perhaps TRBD2 (6 bases). Germline V CDR1 and CDR2: SQVTM, ANQGSEA. This CDR3 comprises 15 residues. The V and J ends lost 7 bases and 6 bases respectively, with 21 bases between them. The chain's CDR3 is CSAPVRGGSAGELFF. Written as DNA, the CDR3 is TGCAGCGCCCCAGTTCGGGGAGGTTCCGCCGGGGAGCTGTTTTTT.

This clonotype was seen only a few times. This rearrangement joins TRBV30 to TRBJ2-2; perhaps TRBD2 as D (5 bases). This CDR3 region has 14 residues. V gave up 0 bases and J gave up 7 bases, with 12 bases separating them. Germline CDR1 GTSNPN, CDR2 SVGIG (reference sequence). CDR3 residues: CAWSVSRGDGELFF. The CDR3 nucleotides read TGTGCCTGGAGTGTATCCCGGGGTGACGGGGAGCTGTTTTTT.

The chain is built from TRBV18 and TRBJ2-3; 8 bases are shared with TRBD2. Losses at the gene ends were 1 base for V and 10 bases for J; bases not matched to a gene: 10. This CDR3 is 15 amino acids long. Germline CDR1 reads KGHSH; CDR2 reads LQKENI. CDR3 region: CASSPQDRGGRAQYF. CDR3 DNA sequence: TGTGCCAGCTCACCACAGGACCGGGGGGGCCGAGCGCAGTATTTT.

The chain carries TRBV11-2 and TRBJ2-3; tentative D call: TRBD2 (5 bases). CDR3 size: 15 residues. With 11 bases removed from V and 0 bases from J, the gap between germline ends came to 18 bases. Germline loops: CDR1 SGHAT, CDR2 FQNNGV. Here the CDR3 DNA reads TGTGCCTGCGCCGGGCGGGCGGCTAGCACAGATACGCAGTATTTT. Residues: CACAGRAASTDTQYF.

V gene TRBV7-9 combines with J gene TRBJ2-1; 9 bases are a match to TRBD1. Germline V gene data show CDR1 as SEHNR and CDR2 as FQNEAQ (reference sequence). The CDR3 runs 17 residues. V lost 1 base to trimming and J lost 3 bases; unmatched junction nucleotides: 7. As DNA, the CDR3 is TGTGCCAGCAGCTTAGGGAGGACAGGGGTTGGCTACAATGAGCAGTTCTTC. Protein sequence: CASSLGRTGVGYNEQFF.

This chain uses TRBV12-3 or TRBV12-4 with TRBJ1-1; the match to TRBD1 covers 7 bases. The CDR3 sequence is 19 residues long. V lost 6 bases to trimming and J lost 5 bases; unmatched junction nucleotides: 24. The CDR3, as DNA: TGTGCCAGCAGCTCAGTCCGGGGGATTCTAGGGGGCCTGCGGACTGAAGCTTTCTTT. As protein: CASSSVRGILGGLRTEAFF.

This clonotype has more than one count but fewer than ten. The chain combines TRBV5-1 with TRBJ1-1; 7 nucleotides agree with TRBD1. Germline lookup yields CDR1 SGHRS and CDR2 YFSETQ. CDR3 size: 16 residues. The J segment lost 8 bases and the V segment lost 2 bases, leaving 15 bases of the junction unmatched. CDR3 bases: TGCGCCAGCAGCTTATCAACAGGGGTCCCTAGTCGGGAAGCTTTCTTT. Protein: CASSLSTGVPSREAFF.

The rearrangement links TRBV10-3 to TRBJ2-6; D uncertain. Germline CDR1 and CDR2: ENHRY and SYGVKD. CDR3 size: 13 residues. V shed 6 bases and J shed 2 bases, with 5 bases lying between them. Here the CDR3 DNA reads TGTGCCATCAGCGAGCCTGGGGCCAACGTCCTGACTTTC. This codes for CAISEPGANVLTF.

The rearrangement links TRBV12-3 or TRBV12-4 to TRBJ2-7; D tentatively fits TRBD1 or TRBD2 (5 bases each). The CDR3 runs to 13 residues. Between the trimmed V and J ends, which lost 6 bases and 2 bases, there was a span of 11 bases. The CDR3 sequence is CASRGDGAYEQYF. The CDR3 region has the DNA TGTGCCAGCAGGGGGGACGGAGCCTACGAGCAGTACTTC.

Regarding this clonotype: One base away lies a much larger clone, so this may be a sequencing read error. The rearrangement joins TRBV7-2 to TRBJ2-3; D not resolved. Looked up from germline, CDR1 is SGHTA and CDR2 is FQGNSA. The CDR3 extends over 13 amino acids. DNA for the CDR3: TGTGACAGCAGCTCAAATACACGGGATACGCAGTATTTT. Amino acid sequence: CDSSSNTRDTQYF.